Listed below are T cell receptor beta chains from one sample, sequenced in a study of vaccination and CD4 T cells after COVID-19. For these TCRs, the target antigens are not known. TCRdb called the PCR reads again in MiXCR, with one record for every CDR3 protein. Among some 13,000 distinct CDR3 sequences, approximately 60% were seen once, and the ten largest hold approximately 13%. Sequenced material: CD4+ T cells from blood, cultured in vitro. Every receptor here comes from a human donor who had recovered from COVID-19. CDR3s include the opening cysteine and the closing phenylalanine or tryptophan. The order of the fields is clone size, J gene, D gene, V gene, CDR3 DNA, CDR3 protein. D genes are given only for firm matches. Size is omitted from some rows. Given values are once, few, many or a class for expanded clones.

>NA|TRBJ2-3|TRBD2|TRBV20-1
TGCAGTGCCGCTCTAGCGGGAGATACGCAGTATTTT
CSAALAGDTQYF
>NA|TRBJ1-5|NA|TRBV6-1
TGTGCCAGCAGACCATCCTGGCAGGATAGCAATCAGCCCCAGCATTTT
CASRPSWQDSNQPQHF
>NA|TRBJ1-5|NA|TRBV2
TGTGCCAGCAGACGGACACCCAATCAGCCCCAGCATTTT
CASRRTPNQPQHF
>once|TRBJ2-7|TRBD2|TRBV30
TGTGCCTGGAGTGCCGGGGGGATTGGCTACGAGCAGTACTTC
CAWSAGGIGYEQYF
>NA|TRBJ2-1|TRBD2|TRBV28
TGTGCCAGTAGTATGGGACTAGCGGATGTGAGCTCCTACAATGAGCAGTTCTTC
CASSMGLADVSSYNEQFF
>NA|TRBJ1-6|NA|TRBV6-1
TGTGCCAGCAGTCGTTCACATAATTCACCCCTCCACTTT
CASSRSHNSPLHF
>few|TRBJ1-6|TRBD1|TRBV20-1
TGCAGTGCTAGAGATGACAGGGTGCATAGGAATTCACCCCTCCACTTT
CSARDDRVHRNSPLHF
>NA|TRBJ1-1|NA|TRBV12-3/TRBV12-4
TGTGCCAGTATGAACACTGAAGCTTTCTTT
CASMNTEAFF
>NA|TRBJ2-6|NA|TRBV29-1
TGCAGCGCCATGGTAGGCTCTGGGGCCAACGTCCTGACTTTC
CSAMVGSGANVLTF
>NA|TRBJ2-3|NA|TRBV7-2
TGTGCCAGCACTCCCCTCAGCACAGATACGCAGTATTTT
CASTPLSTDTQYF
>NA|TRBJ1-2|TRBD1|TRBV27
TGTGCCAGCAGTGCGACAGGGCGGAGCTACACCTTC
CASSATGRSYTF
>few|TRBJ1-5|TRBD1|TRBV6-2/TRBV6-3
TGTGCCAGCAGTTCCCGGCAGGGGGGCAATCAGCCCCAGCATTTT
CASSSRQGGNQPQHF
>NA|TRBJ2-7|TRBD2|TRBV25-1
TGTGCCAGCAGTGATGGACTAGCGAGGAACGAGCAGTACTTC
CASSDGLARNEQYF
>NA|TRBJ2-2|TRBD2|TRBV15
TGTGCCACCAGCAGAGCGGGACTAGCGGGAGGTCTCAACACCGGGGAGCTGTTTTTT
CATSRAGLAGGLNTGELFF
>NA|TRBJ2-3|NA|TRBV12-3/TRBV12-4
TGTGCCAGCAGTTTAGCACTAGCAACAGATACGCAGTATTTT
CASSLALATDTQYF
>NA|TRBJ2-3|NA|TRBV6-1
TGTGCCAGCAGTGACCGATGGAGCGCAGATACGCAGTATTTT
CASSDRWSADTQYF
>NA|TRBJ2-1|NA|TRBV6-2/TRBV6-3
TGTGCCAGCACCCAAGACAATGAGCAGTTCTTC
CASTQDNEQFF
>NA|TRBJ2-5|NA|TRBV27
TGTGCCAGCAGTTCTGGGGTGGCAGAGACCCAGTACTTC
CASSSGVAETQYF
>NA|TRBJ2-3|TRBD1|TRBV11-1
TGTGCCAGCAGCAAAGGGAACCGGGACAGGGCTACAGATACGCAGTACTTT
CASSKGNRDRATDTQYF
>once|TRBJ2-1|TRBD2|TRBV11-3
TGTGCCAGCAGCTTGAGCGGGAGAACCTACAATGAGCAGTTCTTC
CASSLSGRTYNEQFF
>NA|TRBJ1-1|NA|TRBV2
TGTGCCAGCAGTGAAGCGCTTGTGAGGGGGACGGCTTTCTTT
CASSEALVRGTAFF
>NA|TRBJ1-1|NA|TRBV29-1
TGCAGCGCTAAGGACAGTGACACTGAAGCTTTCTTT
CSAKDSDTEAFF
>NA|TRBJ1-2|NA|TRBV6-2/TRBV6-3
TGTGCCAGCAGACTCGCGGGGGGCAACTATGGCTACACCTTC
CASRLAGGNYGYTF
>NA|TRBJ2-1|TRBD2|TRBV20-1
TGCAGTGCTCGGACTAGCGGGAGGGGTTGGGGTGAGCAGTTCTTC
CSARTSGRGWGEQFF
>NA|TRBJ2-5|NA|TRBV7-6
TGTGCCAGCAGCCGACAGGACCAAGAGACCCAGTACTTC
CASSRQDQETQYF
>few|TRBJ2-5|NA|TRBV7-6
TGTGCCAGCCGCCCGGGCCGGTTCCCAGAGACCCAGTACTTC
CASRPGRFPETQYF
>few|TRBJ2-7|TRBD2|TRBV7-2
TGTGCCAGCAGCTTAGCCGGGAGGCCCTACGAGCAGTACTTC
CASSLAGRPYEQYF
>few|TRBJ1-6|NA|TRBV20-1
TGCAGTGCTAGAGTAGGAGCGGAGGGGCAGGATTCACCCCTCCACTTT
CSARVGAEGQDSPLHF
>NA|TRBJ1-4|TRBD1|TRBV15
TGTGCCACCAGCAGAGATTTTCAGGGGGCTCGTGAAAAACTGTTTTTT
CATSRDFQGAREKLFF
>few|TRBJ2-5|TRBD1|TRBV7-2
TGTGCCAGCAGCCCCACCAGGGGGCTTGAGACCCAGTACTTC
CASSPTRGLETQYF
>few|TRBJ1-5|NA|TRBV19
TGTGCCAGTACAACGACCTGGGACCCCGGCAATCAGCCCCAGCATTTT
CASTTTWDPGNQPQHF
>NA|TRBJ2-3|TRBD2|TRBV20-1
TGCAGTGCTGGAATAGCGGGAGGTTCAGATACGCAGTATTTT
CSAGIAGGSDTQYF